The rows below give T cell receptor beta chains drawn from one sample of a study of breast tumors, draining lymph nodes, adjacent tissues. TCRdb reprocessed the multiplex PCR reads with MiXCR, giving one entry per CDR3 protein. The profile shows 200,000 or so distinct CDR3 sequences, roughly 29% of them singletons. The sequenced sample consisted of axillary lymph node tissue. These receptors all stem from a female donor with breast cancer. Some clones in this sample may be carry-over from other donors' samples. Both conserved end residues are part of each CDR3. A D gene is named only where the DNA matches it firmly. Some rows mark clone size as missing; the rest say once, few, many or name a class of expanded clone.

CDR3aa: CASRPGGQGYTF
CDR3nt: TGTGCCAGCAGACCGGGGGGGCAAGGCTACACCTTC
j_gene: TRBJ1-2
v_gene: TRBV6-6
d_gene: .
abundance: many

CDR3aa: CASSPLTGAGTEAFF
CDR3nt: TGTGCCAGCAGTCCCCTGACAGGGGCGGGTACTGAAGCTTTCTTT
j_gene: TRBJ1-1
v_gene: TRBV28
d_gene: TRBD1
abundance: .

CDR3aa: CASSHSGGVNTGELFF
CDR3nt: TGTGCCAGCAGTCACTCGGGTGGGGTAAACACCGGGGAGCTGTTTTTT
j_gene: TRBJ2-2
v_gene: TRBV6-2/TRBV6-3
d_gene: .
abundance: .

CDR3aa: CASGDTGEGFREQYF
CDR3nt: TGTGCCAGCGGCGACACAGGGGAGGGGTTCAGGGAGCAGTACTTC
j_gene: TRBJ2-7
v_gene: TRBV7-2
d_gene: .
abundance: .

CDR3aa: CASSLEGDRDYGYTF
CDR3nt: TGTGCCAGCAGCTTAGAGGGGGACAGGGACTATGGCTACACCTTC
j_gene: TRBJ1-2
v_gene: TRBV7-9
d_gene: TRBD1
abundance: .

CDR3aa: CASSLSGQTQYF
CDR3nt: TGCGCCAGCAGCTTGTCAGGACAGACCCAGTACTTC
j_gene: TRBJ2-5
v_gene: TRBV5-1
d_gene: .
abundance: many

CDR3aa: CSGTGGDTIYF
CDR3nt: TGCAGTGGAACCGGGGGGGACACCATATATTTT
j_gene: TRBJ1-3
v_gene: TRBV20-1
d_gene: .
abundance: .

CDR3aa: CASSSLLTGSEAFF
CDR3nt: TGTGCCAGCAGCTCCCTTCTTACAGGATCTGAAGCTTTCTTT
j_gene: TRBJ1-1
v_gene: TRBV7-2
d_gene: .
abundance: .

CDR3aa: CASSIVHF
CDR3nt: TGTGCCAGTAGCATAGTCCACTTT
j_gene: TRBJ1-6
v_gene: TRBV9
d_gene: .
abundance: .

CDR3aa: CASSDWEEETQYF
CDR3nt: TGTGCCAGCAGTGACTGGGAGGAAGAGACCCAGTACTTC
j_gene: TRBJ2-5
v_gene: TRBV6-4
d_gene: .
abundance: many

CDR3aa: CASSIGGQEDDTQYF
CDR3nt: TGTGCCAGTAGTATTGGCGGCCAGGAGGACGATACGCAGTATTTT
j_gene: TRBJ2-3
v_gene: TRBV19
d_gene: .
abundance: many

CDR3aa: CASSPTGAGELFF
CDR3nt: TGTGCCAGCAGCCCAACGGGCGCCGGGGAGCTGTTTTTT
j_gene: TRBJ2-2
v_gene: TRBV5-4
d_gene: .
abundance: many

CDR3aa: CASTTAGFTGELFF
CDR3nt: TGTGCCAGCACGACCGCAGGGTTCACCGGGGAGCTGTTTTTT
j_gene: TRBJ2-2
v_gene: TRBV12-3/TRBV12-4
d_gene: .
abundance: many

CDR3aa: CASNLNRLGGGDSPLHF
CDR3nt: TGTGCCAGCAATCTCAACCGACTCGGAGGCGGAGATTCACCCCTCCACTTT
j_gene: TRBJ1-6
v_gene: TRBV28
d_gene: .
abundance: .

CDR3aa: CAWRTGGYGYTF
CDR3nt: TGTGCCTGGAGGACAGGGGGCTATGGCTACACCTTC
j_gene: TRBJ1-2
v_gene: TRBV30
d_gene: TRBD1
abundance: many

CDR3aa: CASSQDYGGSTEAFF
CDR3nt: TGTGCCAGCAGCCAAGATTACGGGGGAAGCACTGAAGCTTTCTTT
j_gene: TRBJ1-1
v_gene: TRBV3-1
d_gene: .
abundance: .

CDR3aa: CASRRTGAAEAFF
CDR3nt: TGTGCCAGCAGGCGCACGGGGGCGGCTGAAGCTTTCTTT
j_gene: TRBJ1-1
v_gene: TRBV6-5
d_gene: .
abundance: .

CDR3aa: CASSYVLSGANVLTF
CDR3nt: TGTGCCAGCAGTTACGTGCTCTCTGGGGCCAACGTCCTGACTTTC
j_gene: TRBJ2-6
v_gene: TRBV6-2/TRBV6-3
d_gene: .
abundance: .

CDR3aa: CASSLAVGGYNEQFF
CDR3nt: TGCGCCAGCAGCTTGGCCGTCGGGGGTTACAATGAGCAGTTCTTC
j_gene: TRBJ2-1
v_gene: TRBV5-1
d_gene: .
abundance: many

CDR3aa: CASRAGTQANYGYTF
CDR3nt: TGCGCCAGCAGAGCTGGGACCCAAGCTAACTATGGCTACACCTTC
j_gene: TRBJ1-2
v_gene: TRBV4-1
d_gene: .
abundance: many

CDR3aa: CASSLGGIRNTEAFF
CDR3nt: TGTGCCAGCAGCTTAGGGGGAATAAGGAACACTGAAGCTTTCTTT
j_gene: TRBJ1-1
v_gene: TRBV7-9
d_gene: .
abundance: .

CDR3aa: CAWSVDRGIGYTF
CDR3nt: TGTGCCTGGAGTGTCGACAGGGGGATCGGCTACACCTTC
j_gene: TRBJ1-2
v_gene: TRBV30
d_gene: TRBD1
abundance: many

CDR3aa: CASTTWVGGIDTQYF
CDR3nt: TGTGCCAGCACCACCTGGGTAGGGGGCATAGATACGCAGTATTTT
j_gene: TRBJ2-3
v_gene: TRBV28
d_gene: TRBD1
abundance: few

CDR3aa: CASSLGDRVNTEAFF
CDR3nt: TGTGCCAGCAGCTTAGGCGACAGGGTGAACACTGAAGCTTTCTTT
j_gene: TRBJ1-1
v_gene: TRBV7-9
d_gene: TRBD1
abundance: .

CDR3aa: CASSLVSLGGTAEPFF
CDR3nt: TGTGCCAGCAGCTTAGTGTCATTAGGGGGGACGGCTGAACCTTTCTTT
j_gene: TRBJ1-1
v_gene: TRBV7-9
d_gene: .
abundance: .

CDR3aa: CASSLTTDEKLFF
CDR3nt: TGTGCCAGCAGTCTTACGACAGATGAAAAACTGTTTTTT
j_gene: TRBJ1-4
v_gene: TRBV6-2/TRBV6-3
d_gene: .
abundance: many

CDR3aa: CASSRTSGGQETQYF
CDR3nt: TGTGCCAGTAGTAGGACTAGCGGGGGCCAAGAGACCCAGTACTTC
j_gene: TRBJ2-5
v_gene: TRBV19
d_gene: TRBD2
abundance: many

CDR3aa: CSATRQGTQYF
CDR3nt: TGCAGTGCTACTCGACAGGGAACCCAGTACTTC
j_gene: TRBJ2-5
v_gene: TRBV20-1
d_gene: TRBD1
abundance: .

CDR3aa: CASSALQGLSRFDYGYTF
CDR3nt: TGTGCCAGCAGCGCCTTACAGGGTCTGAGTAGATTCGACTATGGCTACACCTTC
j_gene: TRBJ1-2
v_gene: TRBV9
d_gene: .
abundance: many

CDR3aa: CASNGGYGYTF
CDR3nt: TGTGCCAGCAACGGGGGCTATGGCTACACCTTC
j_gene: TRBJ1-2
v_gene: TRBV6-5
d_gene: .
abundance: many

CDR3aa: CASSVKDGDRDHKNIQYF
CDR3nt: TGTGCCAGCAGCGTAAAGGATGGGGACAGGGATCACAAAAACATTCAGTACTTC
j_gene: TRBJ2-4
v_gene: TRBV9
d_gene: TRBD1
abundance: .

CDR3aa: CASSLGSGVGNEQFF
CDR3nt: TGTGCCAGCAGCTTAGGAAGCGGGGTAGGGAATGAGCAGTTCTTC
j_gene: TRBJ2-1
v_gene: TRBV7-3
d_gene: TRBD2
abundance: many

CDR3aa: CSAKGELGLYGYTF
CDR3nt: TGCAGTGCTAAGGGGGAATTAGGGTTATATGGCTACACCTTC
j_gene: TRBJ1-2
v_gene: TRBV20-1
d_gene: .
abundance: many

CDR3aa: CASSRPGRNTGELFF
CDR3nt: TGTGCCAGCAGTCGCCCGGGTCGGAACACCGGGGAGCTGTTTTTT
j_gene: TRBJ2-2
v_gene: TRBV5-4
d_gene: .
abundance: many

CDR3aa: CASSLWGGRGSPLHF
CDR3nt: TGTGCCAGCAGTTTATGGGGGGGGAGGGGTTCACCCCTCCACTTT
j_gene: TRBJ1-6
v_gene: TRBV28
d_gene: .
abundance: .

CDR3aa: CASSDAEPGGHEQYF
CDR3nt: TGTGCCAGCAGTGATGCCGAGCCGGGGGGCCACGAGCAGTACTTC
j_gene: TRBJ2-7
v_gene: TRBV25-1
d_gene: .
abundance: many

CDR3aa: CSAHHVQRDGYTF
CDR3nt: TGCAGTGCTCACCACGTTCAGCGGGATGGCTACACCTTC
j_gene: TRBJ1-2
v_gene: TRBV20-1
d_gene: .
abundance: many

CDR3aa: CASSDGRGNTIYF
CDR3nt: TGTGCCAGCAGTGACGGACGGGGAAACACCATATATTTT
j_gene: TRBJ1-3
v_gene: TRBV2
d_gene: .
abundance: many

CDR3aa: CATSSGVGPYEQYF
CDR3nt: TGTGCCACCAGCAGTGGGGTGGGGCCTTACGAGCAGTACTTC
j_gene: TRBJ2-7
v_gene: TRBV15
d_gene: .
abundance: many

CDR3aa: CASSHSLVTDVYNSPLHF
CDR3nt: TGTGCCAGCAGTCACTCCCTCGTAACAGATGTTTATAATTCACCCCTCCACTTT
j_gene: TRBJ1-6
v_gene: TRBV6-5
d_gene: .
abundance: many

CDR3aa: CASSLAGNYEQYF
CDR3nt: TGTGCCAGCAGCCTAGCGGGGAATTACGAGCAGTACTTC
j_gene: TRBJ2-7
v_gene: TRBV11-2
d_gene: TRBD2
abundance: many

CDR3aa: CASSISGRGTSDTQYF
CDR3nt: TGTGCCAGCAGCATCTCCGGGCGGGGGACCTCCGATACGCAGTATTTT
j_gene: TRBJ2-3
v_gene: TRBV7-9
d_gene: TRBD2
abundance: many

CDR3aa: CASSPPGTATDTQYF
CDR3nt: TGTGCCAGCTCACCTCCGGGCACAGCCACAGATACGCAGTATTTT
j_gene: TRBJ2-3
v_gene: TRBV18
d_gene: .
abundance: .

CDR3aa: CAMRVGMLKLFF
CDR3nt: TGTGCCATGAGGGTGGGAATGCTAAAACTGTTTTTT
j_gene: TRBJ1-4
v_gene: TRBV19
d_gene: .
abundance: .

CDR3aa: CANTRQGDGDTF
CDR3nt: TGTGCCAACACTCGACAGGGTGATGGCGACACCTTC
j_gene: TRBJ1-2
v_gene: TRBV2
d_gene: TRBD1
abundance: once

CDR3aa: CASSDFGITGNTIYF
CDR3nt: TGTGCCAGCAGCGACTTTGGAATCACTGGAAACACCATATATTTT
j_gene: TRBJ1-3
v_gene: TRBV11-2
d_gene: .
abundance: many

CDR3aa: CASSEAGLPNGQYF
CDR3nt: TGTGCCAGCAGTGAGGCCGGGCTACCCAACGGGCAGTACTTC
j_gene: TRBJ2-7
v_gene: TRBV12-3/TRBV12-4
d_gene: .
abundance: .

CDR3aa: CAGSKDRGRTEAFF
CDR3nt: TGTGCCGGCAGTAAGGACAGGGGGCGGACTGAAGCTTTCTTT
j_gene: TRBJ1-1
v_gene: TRBV6-5
d_gene: TRBD1
abundance: once

CDR3aa: CASSLLAGDNQETQYF
CDR3nt: TGTGCCAGCAGCTTGCTAGCGGGGGACAACCAAGAGACCCAGTACTTC
j_gene: TRBJ2-5
v_gene: TRBV7-3
d_gene: TRBD2
abundance: .

CDR3aa: CASSRTGLSGADNSPLHF
CDR3nt: TGTGCCAGCAGTAGGACAGGCCTCTCTGGGGCCGATAATTCACCCCTCCACTTT
j_gene: TRBJ1-6
v_gene: TRBV2
d_gene: TRBD1
abundance: .

CDR3aa: CASSPGVSGVFQETQYF
CDR3nt: TGTGCCAGCAGCCCAGGGGTCAGCGGGGTATTTCAAGAGACCCAGTACTTC
j_gene: TRBJ2-5
v_gene: TRBV11-1
d_gene: .
abundance: many

CDR3aa: CASSQVRAGETQYF
CDR3nt: TGTGCCAGCAGCCAAGTGAGGGCGGGGGAGACCCAGTACTTC
j_gene: TRBJ2-5
v_gene: TRBV3-1
d_gene: .
abundance: many

CDR3aa: CASTHRVKETQYF
CDR3nt: TGTGCCAGCACCCACCGGGTCAAAGAGACCCAGTACTTC
j_gene: TRBJ2-5
v_gene: TRBV6-4
d_gene: .
abundance: many

CDR3aa: CASSFRGATTEAFF
CDR3nt: TGTGCCAGCAGTTTTCGGGGGGCGACCACTGAAGCTTTCTTT
j_gene: TRBJ1-1
v_gene: TRBV12-3/TRBV12-4
d_gene: .
abundance: .

CDR3aa: CASSQAGGLYNEQFF
CDR3nt: TGTGCCAGCAGCCAAGCGGGGGGACTCTACAATGAGCAGTTCTTC
j_gene: TRBJ2-1
v_gene: TRBV7-3
d_gene: TRBD2
abundance: many

CDR3aa: CASSLGDKRGEQFF
CDR3nt: TGCGCCAGCAGCTTGGGGGACAAAAGGGGTGAGCAGTTCTTC
j_gene: TRBJ2-1
v_gene: TRBV5-1
d_gene: .
abundance: many

CDR3aa: CSFGGAANYGYTF
CDR3nt: TGCAGCTTCGGTGGGGCAGCTAACTATGGCTACACCTTC
j_gene: TRBJ1-2
v_gene: TRBV29-1
d_gene: .
abundance: .

CDR3aa: CATSDQGQNQPQHF
CDR3nt: TGTGCCACCAGTGATCAGGGTCAAAATCAGCCCCAGCATTTT
j_gene: TRBJ1-5
v_gene: TRBV24-1
d_gene: .
abundance: .

CDR3aa: CASRQDPNTPLHF
CDR3nt: TGTGCCAGCCGCCAAGACCCCAACACACCCCTCCACTTT
j_gene: TRBJ1-6
v_gene: TRBV7-8
d_gene: .
abundance: .

CDR3aa: CASTQTGTGGTDTQYF
CDR3nt: TGTGCCAGCACCCAAACGGGGACAGGGGGCACAGATACGCAGTATTTT
j_gene: TRBJ2-3
v_gene: TRBV12-3/TRBV12-4
d_gene: TRBD1
abundance: .